This T cell receptor beta chain was identified during a study of blood T cell repertoires in COVID-19. Seattle's enrolled individuals joined amid active infection and were then monitored longitudinally. In the original analysis: Amplification with reference gene primers provided the estimates of nucleated cell counts. Measured with immunoSEQ multiplex PCR; TCRdb has only the in-frame clones, and not every one. V, J and clone size reflect that table, while D and trimming were determined from the DNA. The sample gives 350,000 to 450,000 clones, approximately 90% of which show up once; around 1.5% is in the top ten. This TCR derives from a middle-aged woman with COVID-19, enrolled during active disease. Sequencing used peripheral blood.

Here the CDR3 reads CASSETPGQGSQPQHF. Written as DNA, the CDR3 is TGTGCCAGCAGTGAAACCCCGGGACAGGGAAGCCAGCCCCAGCATTTT. The genes are TRBV6-1 and TRBJ1-5; 9 bases map to TRBD1. Germline CDR1 reads MNHNS; CDR2 reads SASEGT. J lost 7 bases, V lost 2 bases, and 9 bases had no gene match. This CDR3 is 16 amino acids long.